This T cell receptor (beta chain) was identified in a study of cytomegalovirus exposure and HLA in healthy donors. Study-level results: Analyses of presence and absence presupposed an approximately uniform sequencing depth across donors.

The germline CDR1 and CDR2 sequences are SQVTM and ANQGSEA. Trimming removed 7 bases from V and 0 bases from J, with 13 bases in between. The CDR3 has 14 residues. Amplification used 60 Vbeta primers and 13 Jbeta primers. Using immunoSEQ multiplex PCR, the repertoire was profiled, and TCRdb retains in-frame clones only, with some absent. The sample comprises more than 90,000 clones, around 80% of which are singletons, and 22% rests with the top ten. This clone came up once. Its antigen remains unidentified. This TCR came from a man in his thirties or forties in good health and CMV-seropositive. The sequencing input was PBMCs. This chain links TRBV29-1 with TRBJ2-1, with D possibly TRBD1 on 5 matching bases. CDR3 sequence reads: CSARAVSSYNEQFF. CDR3 nucleotides: TGCAGCGCCAGGGCCGTTAGCTCCTACAATGAGCAGTTCTTC.